Reported below is one T cell receptor (beta chain). Random hexamers served to reverse transcribe about 0.45 to 1 ug RNA. TCRdb re-analysed the immunoSEQ multiplex PCR reads in MiXCR, keeping a single row per CDR3 protein. The sample shows 150,000 to 200,000 distinct CDR3 sequences, roughly 95% of them seen only once. Sequencing targeted TCR beta in blood CD8+ and CD4+ T cells. These data originate in a study of CD8 T cells in Susac syndrome. V shed 4 bases and J 4 bases; nucleotides not matched to a gene: 7. The CDR3 sequence is 14 residues long. Germline V gene data show CDR1 as SGDLS and CDR2 as YYNGEE.

The clonotype was recovered from a human donor with multiple sclerosis. Material for sequencing was CD8+ T cells from PBMCs. This chain links TRBV9 with TRBJ1-1; 7 bases are a match to TRBD1. CDR3 in amino acids: CASSFRGVGTEAFF. As DNA, the CDR3 is TGTGCCAGCAGCTTCAGGGGGGTAGGCACTGAAGCTTTCTTT.